The present T cell receptor (beta chain) was sequenced within a study of T cell repertoires in cytomegalovirus infection. About the research overall: HLA-C-restricted CMV epitopes, recently identified, and well-studied HLA-B-restricted ones were used by the study. Public TCR beta signature analysis indicated the presence of both CMV infection and matching HLA type.

TCRdb reprocessed the reads via MiXCR and lists one record per CDR3 protein. The table has about 770,000 distinct CDR3 sequences, approximately 32% seen once. As to this clonotype: Its target is unknown.

CDR1 is SQVTM and CDR2 is ANQGSEA in the germline V gene. The V end was cut by 4 bases, the J end by 8 bases, with 9 bases between. The CDR3 is 11 residues long. Sequencing was performed on cultured CD8+ T cells from PBMCs, taken from culture after CMV antigen stimulation. The chain has TRBV29-1 and TRBJ1-3, with D hard to call. This clonotype was obtained from a human donor in good health (CMV status not recorded). Some clones in this sample may be carry-over from other donors' samples. Written as DNA, the CDR3 is TGCAGCGTTGCCTTGGCGGACACCATATATTTT. Amino acids: CSVALADTIYF.